This T cell receptor beta chain is from a study of metastatic and nonmetastatic thyroid tumors. TCRdb reprocessed the PCR reads using MiXCR. The table shows about 41,000 clones, with around 10% occurring only once. The CDR3 extends over 15 amino acids. Trimming stripped 2 bases from V and 0 bases from J, with 11 bases between. Germline assignment: CDR1 SGHRS and CDR2 YFSETQ. All patients were untreated before thyroid surgery. This sequence originates from a female donor with papillary thyroid cancer or a benign thyroid nodule (not recorded which). Some clones in this sample may be carry-over from other donors' samples. The rearrangement uses TRBV5-1 and TRBJ2-5; unclear D gene. The material sequenced was blood. The CDR3 is CASSFVRMYQETQYF. The CDR3 DNA is TGCGCCAGCAGCTTTGTCCGTATGTACCAAGAGACCCAGTACTTC.